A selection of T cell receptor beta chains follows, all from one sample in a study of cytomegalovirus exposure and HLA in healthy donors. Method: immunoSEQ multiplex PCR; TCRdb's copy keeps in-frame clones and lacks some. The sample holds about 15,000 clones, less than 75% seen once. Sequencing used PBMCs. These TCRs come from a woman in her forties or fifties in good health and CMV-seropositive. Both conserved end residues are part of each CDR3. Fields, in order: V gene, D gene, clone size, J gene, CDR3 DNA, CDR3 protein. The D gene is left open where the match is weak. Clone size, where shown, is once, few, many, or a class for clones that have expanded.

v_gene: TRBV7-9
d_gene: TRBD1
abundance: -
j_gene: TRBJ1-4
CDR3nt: TGTGCCAGCAGCCCGCCGACAGGGGCCAGCGAAAAACTGTTTTTT
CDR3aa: CASSPPTGASEKLFF

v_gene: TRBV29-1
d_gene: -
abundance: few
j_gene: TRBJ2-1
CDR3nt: TGCAGCGTCGCCAGGGGAATTCGGTCCTACAATGAGCAGTTCTTC
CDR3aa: CSVARGIRSYNEQFF

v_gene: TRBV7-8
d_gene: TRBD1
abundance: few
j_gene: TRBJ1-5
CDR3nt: TGTGCCAGCAGCCGCGACAGGGGGCAAGTCAGTCAGCCCCAGCATTTT
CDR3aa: CASSRDRGQVSQPQHF

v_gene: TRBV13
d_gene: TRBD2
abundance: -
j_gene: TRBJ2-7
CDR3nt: TGTGCCAGCAGCGTGTTAGCGGGAGGGGACTGGGAGCAGTACTTC
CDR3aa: CASSVLAGGDWEQYF

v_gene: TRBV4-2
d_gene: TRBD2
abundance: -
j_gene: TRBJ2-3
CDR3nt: TGTGCCAGCAGCCAAGCCCTAGCGGGAGGGCCAGATACGCAGTATTTT
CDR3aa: CASSQALAGGPDTQYF

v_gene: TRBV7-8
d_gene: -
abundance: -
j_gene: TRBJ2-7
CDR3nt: TGTGCCAGCAGCTTAGCGCCAGGAACCTACGAGCAGTACTTC
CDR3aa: CASSLAPGTYEQYF

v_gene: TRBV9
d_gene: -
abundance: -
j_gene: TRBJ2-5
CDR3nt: TGTGCCAGCAGCAGAGGAGTAGTGGAGACCCAGTACTTC
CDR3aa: CASSRGVVETQYF

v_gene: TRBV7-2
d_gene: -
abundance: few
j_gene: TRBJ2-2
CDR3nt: TGTGCCAGCAGCTTAGCGAGTTTTGGCGGGGAGCTGTTTTTT
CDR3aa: CASSLASFGGELFF

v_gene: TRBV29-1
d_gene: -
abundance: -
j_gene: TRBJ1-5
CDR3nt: TGCAGCGTTAGGGGGTCTAGCAATCAGCCCCAGCATTTT
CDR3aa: CSVRGSSNQPQHF

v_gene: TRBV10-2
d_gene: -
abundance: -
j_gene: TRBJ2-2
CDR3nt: TGCGCCAGCAAGGAGATGACGAACACCGGGGAGCTGTTTTTT
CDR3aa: CASKEMTNTGELFF

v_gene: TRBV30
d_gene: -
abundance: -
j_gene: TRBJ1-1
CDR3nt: TGTGCCTGCCAGGGAGGTGCCACTGAAGCTTTCTTT
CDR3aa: CACQGGATEAFF

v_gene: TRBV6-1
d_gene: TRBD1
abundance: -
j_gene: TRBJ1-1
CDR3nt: TGTGCCAGCAGGGACAGGGCATTCACTGAAGCTTTCTTT
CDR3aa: CASRDRAFTEAFF

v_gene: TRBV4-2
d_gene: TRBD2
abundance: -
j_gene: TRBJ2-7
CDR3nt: TGTGCCAGCAGCCCCCAAAAGGCGGGAGCAGTCTACGAGCAGTACTTC
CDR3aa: CASSPQKAGAVYEQYF

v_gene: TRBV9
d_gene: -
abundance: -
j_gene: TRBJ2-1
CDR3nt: TGTGCCAGCAGCGTAGTAGGAACGGGAGTTGAGCAGTTCTTC
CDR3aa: CASSVVGTGVEQFF

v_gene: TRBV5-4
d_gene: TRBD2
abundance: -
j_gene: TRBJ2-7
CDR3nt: TGTGCCAGCAGCCTGACCCTACTAGCGGGAGTTGCATACGAGCAGTACTTC
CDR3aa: CASSLTLLAGVAYEQYF

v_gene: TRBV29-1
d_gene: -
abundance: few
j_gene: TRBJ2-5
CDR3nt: TGCAGCGTCCCCAGGGGGGTAGAGACCCAGTACTTC
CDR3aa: CSVPRGVETQYF

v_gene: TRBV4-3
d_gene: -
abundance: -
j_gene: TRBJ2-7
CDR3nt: TGCGCCAGCAGCCAAGATTGGGACATGTGGGTTTTTTACGAGCAGTACTTC
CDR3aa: CASSQDWDMWVFYEQYF

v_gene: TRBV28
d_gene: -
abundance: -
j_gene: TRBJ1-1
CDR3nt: TGTGCCAGCAGTTTGGGGAGGGTGACTGAAGCTTTCTTT
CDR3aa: CASSLGRVTEAFF

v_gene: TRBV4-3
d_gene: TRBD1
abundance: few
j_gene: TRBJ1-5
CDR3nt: TGCGCCAGCAGCCCGAGAGGGGGCAGGGCTAATCAGCCCCAGCATTTT
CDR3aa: CASSPRGGRANQPQHF

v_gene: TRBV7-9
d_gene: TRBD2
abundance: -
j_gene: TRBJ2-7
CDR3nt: TGTGCCAGCAGAGAGCGGGGGCCCTCAGACGAGCAGTACTTC
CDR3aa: CASRERGPSDEQYF

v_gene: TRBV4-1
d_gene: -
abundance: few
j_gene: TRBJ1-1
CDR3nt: TGTGCCAGCAGGCAAGTCCTGATGGGCGCGAACACTGAAGCTTTCTTT
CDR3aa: CASRQVLMGANTEAFF

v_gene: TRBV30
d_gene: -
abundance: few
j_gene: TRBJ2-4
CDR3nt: TGTGCCTGGGAGCCTGGCGGGGCCAAAAACATTCAGTACTTC
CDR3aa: CAWEPGGAKNIQYF

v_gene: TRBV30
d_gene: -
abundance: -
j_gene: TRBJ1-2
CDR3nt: TGTGCCTTCGAAGGGGATCTTTATGGCTACACCTTC
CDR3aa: CAFEGDLYGYTF

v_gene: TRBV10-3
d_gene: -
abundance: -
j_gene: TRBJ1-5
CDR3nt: TGTGCCATCCGGTTCGCACAGGGAGAGCCCCAGCATTTT
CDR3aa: CAIRFAQGEPQHF

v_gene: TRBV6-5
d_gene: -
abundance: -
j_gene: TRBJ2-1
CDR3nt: TGTGCCAGCAGTTACCGTCAGTCTTTCAATGAGCAGTTCTTC
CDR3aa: CASSYRQSFNEQFF

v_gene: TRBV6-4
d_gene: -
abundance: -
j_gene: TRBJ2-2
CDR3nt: TGTGCCAGCAGTGAGGCCGGGACCGGGGAGCTGTTTTTT
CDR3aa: CASSEAGTGELFF

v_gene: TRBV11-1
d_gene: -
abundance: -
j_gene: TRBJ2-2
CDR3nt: TGTGCCAGCAGTCTCCAGAGGACCGGGGAGCTGTTTTTT
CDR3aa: CASSLQRTGELFF

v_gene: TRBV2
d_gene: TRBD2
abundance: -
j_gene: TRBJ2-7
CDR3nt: TGTGCCAGCAGCCCTTGGAGGACTAGCGGAGCCTACGAGCAGTACTTC
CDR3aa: CASSPWRTSGAYEQYF

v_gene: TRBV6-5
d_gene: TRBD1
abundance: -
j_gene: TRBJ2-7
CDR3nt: TGTGCCAGCAGTTATGGGACAGGGTCTTCGTGGGAGCAGTACTTC
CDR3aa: CASSYGTGSSWEQYF

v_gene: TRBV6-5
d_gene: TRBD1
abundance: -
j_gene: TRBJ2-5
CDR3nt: TGTGCCAGCAGCCGGCCGGGACAGGCGGCAGAGACCCAGTACTTC
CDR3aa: CASSRPGQAAETQYF

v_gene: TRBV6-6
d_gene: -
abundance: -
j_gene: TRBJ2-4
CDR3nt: TGTGCCAGCCTTAGGCAGGGACTAGCCAAAAACATTCAGTACTTC
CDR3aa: CASLRQGLAKNIQYF

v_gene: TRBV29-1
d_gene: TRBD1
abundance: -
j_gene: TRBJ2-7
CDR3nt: TGCAGCGTTGGGGACAGGGTGCAAGGCGAGCAGTACTTC
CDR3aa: CSVGDRVQGEQYF

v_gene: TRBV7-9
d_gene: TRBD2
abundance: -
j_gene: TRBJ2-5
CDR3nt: TGTGCCAGCAGCAAACTAGCGCCAGAGACCCAGTACTTC
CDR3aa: CASSKLAPETQYF

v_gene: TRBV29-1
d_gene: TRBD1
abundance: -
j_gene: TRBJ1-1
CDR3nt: TGCAGCGCAAGGACAGGGGGCTCTGAAGCTTTCTTT
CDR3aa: CSARTGGSEAFF

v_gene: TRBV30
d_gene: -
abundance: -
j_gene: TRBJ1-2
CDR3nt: TGTGCCTGGAGTGTACAGAGGGCAAGTGGCTACACCTTC
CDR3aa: CAWSVQRASGYTF

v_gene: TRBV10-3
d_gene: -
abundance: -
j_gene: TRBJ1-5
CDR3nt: TGTGCCATCAGCGTTGGGGGCTCCAATCAGCCCCAGCATTTT
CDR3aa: CAISVGGSNQPQHF

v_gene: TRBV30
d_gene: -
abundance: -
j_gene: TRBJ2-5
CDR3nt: TGTGCCTGGGGTAGCGGCCGCCGGAAGGACTTC
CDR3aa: CAWGSGRRKDF

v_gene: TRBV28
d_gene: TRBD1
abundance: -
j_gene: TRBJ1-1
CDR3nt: TGTGCCAGCAGGTACACAGGGGGCCACACTGAAGCTTTCTTT
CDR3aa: CASRYTGGHTEAFF

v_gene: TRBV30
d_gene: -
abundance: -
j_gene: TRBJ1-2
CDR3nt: TGTGCCGCTGCCTTAGTTGGCTACACCTTC
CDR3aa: CAAALVGYTF

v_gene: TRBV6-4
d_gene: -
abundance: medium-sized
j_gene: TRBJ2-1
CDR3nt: TGTGCCAGCAGCGCAAGTAGCGGATCCTACAATGAGCAGTTCTTC
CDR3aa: CASSASSGSYNEQFF

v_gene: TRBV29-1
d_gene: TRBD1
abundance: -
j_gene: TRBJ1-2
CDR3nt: TGCAGCGTTGAAGATGAGGGACAGGGGTTTGGCTACACCTTC
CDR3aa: CSVEDEGQGFGYTF

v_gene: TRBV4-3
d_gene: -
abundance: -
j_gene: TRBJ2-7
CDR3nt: TGCGCCAGCAGCCAAGATAGTTCGCAGCTCGGGAACGAGCAGTACTTC
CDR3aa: CASSQDSSQLGNEQYF

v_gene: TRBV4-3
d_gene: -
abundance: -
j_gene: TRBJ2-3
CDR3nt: TGCGCCAGCAGCCAAAACTTCGGACTATTCACAGATACGCAGTATTTT
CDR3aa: CASSQNFGLFTDTQYF

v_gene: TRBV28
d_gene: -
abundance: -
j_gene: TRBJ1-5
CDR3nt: TGTGCCAGCAGGACAGAACCAAGCAATCAGCCCCAGCATTTT
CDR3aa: CASRTEPSNQPQHF

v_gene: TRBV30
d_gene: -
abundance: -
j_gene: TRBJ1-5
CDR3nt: TGTGCCTGGAGTCAGGGCCTCTTGGAACAGCCCCAGCATTTT
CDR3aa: CAWSQGLLEQPQHF

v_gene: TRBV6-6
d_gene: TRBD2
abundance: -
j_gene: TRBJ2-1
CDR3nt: TGTGCCAGCAGTTACACTAGCGGGAGCAGTAATGAGCAGTTCTTC
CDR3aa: CASSYTSGSSNEQFF

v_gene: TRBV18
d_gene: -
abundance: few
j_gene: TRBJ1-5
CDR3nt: TGTGCCAGTACCAGGGAGGGGGATCAGCCCCAGCATTTT
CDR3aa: CASTREGDQPQHF

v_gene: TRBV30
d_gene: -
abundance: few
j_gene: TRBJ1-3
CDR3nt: TGTGCCTGGAGTGTACTTCTCGAAAACACCATATATTTT
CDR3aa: CAWSVLLENTIYF

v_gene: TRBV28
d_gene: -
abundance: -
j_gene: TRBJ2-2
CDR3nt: TGTGCCAGCAAGCGGGTTTCGGGCACCGGGGAGCTGTTTTTT
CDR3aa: CASKRVSGTGELFF

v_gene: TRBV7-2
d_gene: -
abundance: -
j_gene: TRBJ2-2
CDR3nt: TGTGCCAGCAGCCGGAACACCGGGGAGCTGTTTTTT
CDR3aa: CASSRNTGELFF

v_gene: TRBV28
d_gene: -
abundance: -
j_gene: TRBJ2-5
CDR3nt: TGTGCCAGCAGGTATCTAGAGACCCAGTACTTC
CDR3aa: CASRYLETQYF

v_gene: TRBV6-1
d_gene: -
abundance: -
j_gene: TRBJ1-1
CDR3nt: TGTGCCCTACGGGGGGGTTACACTGAAGCTTTCTTT
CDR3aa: CALRGGYTEAFF

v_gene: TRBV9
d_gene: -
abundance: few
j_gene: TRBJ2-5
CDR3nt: TGTGCCAGTGCCACGGGTTCAGAGACCCAGTACTTC
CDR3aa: CASATGSETQYF